This TCR beta chain is from a study of blood T cell repertoires in COVID-19 (dated by TCRdb to 2019 to 2021). Regarding the research as a whole: Collaborator samples came from the United States, Italy and Spain and covered acute and convalescent phases of COVID-19. Nearly every sample came with metadata listing a de-identified subject ID, COVID-19 status, age in years and sex. Samples were obtained from the ongoing ImmuneRACE study (first 160 participants) and from over a thousand subjects provided by 6 global collaborators. Deeply sampled blood TCRbeta repertoires from subjects exposed to, actively infected with, or recovered from COVID-19 were included in the dataset. The repertoires were made available in a free public database intended to serve as a resource for research on the immune response to SARS-CoV-2. Where available, HLA class I and class II types were taken from metadata supplied by the sample provider and were not determined by assay-based typing. The prospective study material was composed of cDNA or gDNA derived from T cells, B-cell-depleted T cells, or PBMCs. The investigation overall reported the following: The quantity of clinical and demographic metadata differed by source and by participant and was supplied without curation.

As to this clone: The clone's antigen remains unknown. Per-nucleotide qualities are absent, and no much larger clonotype sits a single base away.

The immunoSEQ Assay, a bias-controlled multiplex PCR, was used to amplify TCRbeta CDR3 regions from genomic DNA. Per the source publication's procedure: Within the assay, amplification of reference gene primers was used to estimate how many nucleated cells each sample contained. To quantify the absolute abundance of each unique TCRbeta CDR3 rearrangement, sequence reads were collapsed and filtered. Productive Simpson clonality was computed per sample as the square root of Simpson's diversity index over productive rearrangements. TCRdb took over this immuneACCESS table, retaining in-frame rearrangements with V and J assigned. Such tables are incomplete; in checked studies, under half of the missing clones stem from an unresolved V gene, and the remainder is unexplained. V and J calls and clone size are those listed in that table; D and trimming were worked out from the DNA. Recorded for this sample are under 65,000 clones; 87% of them occurred a single time. The top ten clonotypes cover approximately 6.5% of the sample.

One collaborating source in Seattle enrolled patients during active infection and followed them longitudinally through the course of disease. Collaborating institutions collected whole blood in K2EDTA tubes following their own protocols. For TCRbeta analysis, collaborators shipped samples as frozen whole blood, isolated PBMCs, or DNA extracted from either of those sample types. Sequencing was carried out using peripheral blood. This sequence originates from a woman aged 55-69 years with COVID-19, enrolled during active disease.

The bases are TGTGCCACCAGTGAGTCGGGGTACGGCGGGTATACGCAGTATTTT. Its product reads: CATSESGYGGYTQYF. The chain is made from TRBV24-1 and TRBJ2-3; D gene: possibly TRBD2, on 5 matching bases. Measured from the cysteine to the phenylalanine, the CDR3 is 15 residues long. Of the read, only the CDR3 DNA is kept; its 45 bases are in frame from base 1. The junction shows trimming of 4 bases on V and 7 bases on J, plus 17 bases between the germline ends. CDR1 and CDR2, looked up from the germline V gene, are KGHDR and SFDVKD.